Following are 7 T cell receptor beta chains from one sample sequenced in a study of regulatory T cells in long-lasting Graves disease. Sample time point: newly diagnosed GD, antithyroid drugs for less than 3 months. Researchers made the TCR library from RNA that was extracted from PBMCs. Construction of TCR beta libraries relied on iRepertoire HTBI primers and on Arm-PCR targeting CDR3 regions. MiXCR, run by TCRdb on the multiplex PCR reads, gives a single entry per CDR3 protein. Among roughly 400,000 distinct CDR3 sequences, approximately 16% were seen once, and the ten largest hold about 8.3%. These sequences were also reported in another study, on T cells in Graves' hyperthyroidism and ophthalmopathy.

This specimen consisted of peripheral blood mononuclear cells (PBMCs), obtained at new diagnosis, from a patient treated with antithyroid drugs. The source is a woman aged 35 to 49 with Graves disease.

A single count supports this clonotype. A much larger clone differs by one base, so this may be a read error. The chain is built from TRBV9 and TRBJ2-7, with 8 bases identical to TRBD2. CDR3 length: 15 residues. The germline CDR1 and CDR2 sequences are SGDLS and YYNGEE. The CDR3 protein is CAGSVGAGGSSEQYF. CDR3 nucleotides: TGTGCCGGCAGCGTTGGGGCGGGAGGTTCATCGGAGCAGTACTTC.

This clonotype was observed at least ten times. This chain links TRBV19 with TRBJ2-5, with D uncertain. Trimming shortened V by 1 base and J by 1 base, and 7 bases separated the two germline ends. The CDR3 contains 14 residues. Germline V gene lookup returns CDR1 LNHDA and CDR2 SQIVND (reference sequence). In DNA, the CDR3 is TGTGCCAGTAGTATAGCTGGGCGCCAAGAGACCCAGTACTTC. Encoded protein: CASSIAGRQETQYF.

This clonotype has ten or more counts. The chain is built from TRBV30 and TRBJ1-2, with D maybe TRBD1 (5 bases). The length of the CDR3 is 10 residues. CDR1 is GTSNPN and CDR2 is SVGIG in the germline V gene (reference sequence). As DNA, the CDR3 is TGTGCTTCTCAGGGATATGGCTACACCTTC. Translating it yields CASQGYGYTF.

This clonotype has at least ten counts. This chain links TRBV6-1 with TRBJ2-7, with 9 bases lining up with TRBD1. Germline V lookup: CDR1 MNHNS, CDR2 SASEGT. With V trimmed by 7 bases and J by 3 bases, 7 bases remained unmatched. The CDR3 covers 14 residues. As DNA, the CDR3 is TGTGCCAGCACCAGTCCGGGACAGGGCTACGAGCAGTACTTC. It codes for CASTSPGQGYEQYF.

On this clonotype itself: The limits of the CDR3 on the DNA are not certain, so only TCRdb's listed CDR3 is given. V gene TRBV11-3 combines with J gene TRBJ2-2; the D call of TRBD2 is as the table states it, not checked on the DNA. 17 amino acids form the CDR3, both terminal residues included. Germline values: CDR1 SGHNT, CDR2 YENEEA. The CDR3 protein is CASSFDVVAGGTGELCF.

In its sample, this clonotype was seen many times. V and J are TRBV28 and TRBJ2-1; 7 bases agree with TRBD2. After removal of 5 bases from V and 3 bases from J, the junction contained 10 bases not matched to a gene. CDR3 length: 16 amino acids. Germline CDR1 is MDHEN and CDR2 is SYDVKM. The CDR3, as DNA: TGTGCCAGCAGTCCCCTGAAGCTAGCGGTCTACAATGAGCAGTTCTTC. Its protein product is CASSPLKLAVYNEQFF.

This clonotype turned up a few times. The chain couples TRBV27 to TRBJ1-5; D perhaps matches TRBD1 (5 bases). Germline CDR1 reads MNHEY; CDR2 reads SMNVEV (reference sequence). The V and J ends lost 1 base and 5 bases respectively, with 15 bases between them. The CDR3 is made up of 16 amino acids. In nucleotides, the CDR3 is TGTGCCAGCAGTTTATATGCAGGGAGCCGGGATCAGCCCCAGCATTTT. The encoded protein is CASSLYAGSRDQPQHF.